Listed here are 7 T cell receptor beta chains from one sample, sequenced in a study of patients and donors after allogeneic stem cell transplantation. TCRdb processed the RT-PCR reads anew with MiXCR; each CDR3 protein has one entry. The profile shows approximately 170,000 distinct CDR3 sequences, roughly 30% of them singletons. Sample: blood, either unsorted or a sorted T cell fraction (not recorded which). Every receptor here comes from a human donor who was either an allogeneic HSCT recipient or a stem cell or donor lymphocyte infusion donor (not recorded which). It is not recorded whose cells these are; they may come from a transplant donor.

The rearrangement links TRBV20-1 to TRBJ1-1, with D maybe TRBD1 (5 bases). Deletions cut 5 bases from V and 4 bases from J, with 11 bases between. The CDR3 spans 12 residues. Per the germline V gene, CDR1 is DFQATT and CDR2 is SNEGSKA (reference sequence). The CDR3 DNA is TGCAGTGCTGCCGGGACGGGCACTGAAGCTTTCTTT. Its translation: CSAAGTGTEAFF.

The V and J genes are TRBV18 and TRBJ1-2; no reliable D call. With 4 bases removed from V and 8 bases from J, the gap between germline ends came to 11 bases. Germline CDR1 KGHSH, CDR2 LQKENI. The CDR3 has 12 residues. CDR3 amino acids: CASSRMREGYTF. As DNA, the CDR3 is TGTGCCAGCTCACGAATGAGGGAGGGCTACACCTTC. Drawing the rest from reference TRBV18 and TRBJ1-2, the complete variable domain is NAGVMQNPRHLVRRRGQEARLRCSPMKGHSHVYWYRQLPEEGLKFMVYLQKENIIDESGMPKERFSAEFPKEGPSILRIQQVVRGDSAAYFCASSRMREGYTFGSGTRLTVV.

This clonotype was seen a handful of times. The J gene is TRBJ1-1, the V gene TRBV25-1; D is unclear. V shed 0 bases and J shed 5 bases, with 10 bases lying between them. This CDR3 comprises 14 residues. Germline assignment: CDR1 MGHDK and CDR2 SYGVNS. The CDR3 sequence: CASSEYPSGTEAFF. CDR3 nucleotide sequence: TGTGCCAGCAGTGAATACCCCTCGGGGACTGAAGCTTTCTTT.

The rearrangement joins TRBV18 to TRBJ2-7, with D perhaps given as TRBD1 or TRBD2 (5 bases each). The CDR3 spans 13 residues. Germline loops: CDR1 KGHSH, CDR2 LQKENI. The CDR3, as DNA: TGTGCTAGCAGCCGGGACCGGGCCTACGAGCAGTACTTC. Its protein is CASSRDRAYEQYF.

In this sample, this clonotype turned up a few times. V usage is TRBV6-6 and J usage is TRBJ1-4, with D unclear. This CDR3 comprises 11 residues. Trimming cost V 2 bases and J 11 bases, with 6 bases left between them. Per the germline V gene, CDR1 is MNHNY and CDR2 is SVGAGI (reference sequence). The DNA of the CDR3 is TGTGCCAGCAGTTACATGGGGAAACTGTTTTTT. This codes for CASSYMGKLFF.

The chain couples TRBV28 to TRBJ2-7; no clear D. V lost 5 bases and J 2 bases, leaving 13 bases between the germline ends. Germline V lookup: CDR1 MDHEN, CDR2 SYDVKM. CDR3 length: 14 residues. The CDR3: CASSKAPTPYEQYF. CDR3 DNA sequence: TGTGCCAGCAGTAAAGCTCCCACCCCCTACGAGCAGTACTTC.

The chain uses TRBV12-3 or TRBV12-4 and TRBJ2-1, with a possible D match to TRBD2 (6 bases). This CDR3 comprises 15 residues. The V and J ends lost 3 bases and 5 bases respectively, with 14 bases between them. The CDR3, as DNA: TGTGCCAGCAGTTTTGTGGGAGGAGAGAACAATGAGCAGTTCTTC. It codes for CASSFVGGENNEQFF.